This record looks at one T cell receptor beta chain sequence and its context. The antigen is not known. One end of the junction fails to match germline, which may point to a read error. The sequenced fragment ends 3 residues before the CDR3 boundary, so the rest is inferred from the germline J gene. Each participant carried one incident cervical HPV16 infection only. The germline CDR1 and CDR2 sequences are SSHAT and FNYEAQ (reference sequence). CDR3 length equals 14 residues. This entry comes from a study of T cells in women clearing cervical HPV infection. About the study: Case blood drawn at lesion detection; control blood after infection cleared. Study-wide results and caveats: Controls had more TRBV6-7 (0.16%) than cases (approximately 0.11%). A classifier using richness and V gene abundances reached an AUC of approximately 0.8.

Sequenced by immunoSEQ multiplex PCR; TCRdb stores in-frame clones only, minus some. This table lists some 46,000 clones. The J gene is TRBJ2-1, the V gene TRBV7-7, with 10 bases matching TRBD2. Sequencing was carried out using blood buffy coat. The receptor comes from a woman between 18 and 70 years old with a cervical HPV16 infection that either progressed to CIN3+ or cleared (not recorded which). The sequenced CDR3 bases are TGTGCTAGCAGCGGGAAGCGGGAGGGCAATGAG. This gives the protein CASSGKREGNE. The whole CDR3 sequence reads CASSGKREGNEQFF.